These T cell receptor beta chains were read from a single sample in a study of patients and donors after allogeneic stem cell transplantation. TCRdb re-called the RT-PCR reads with MiXCR, one entry per CDR3 protein. The sample has roughly 180,000 distinct CDR3 sequences, more than 35% seen once; the top ten hold about 35%. Sequencing was performed on blood, either unsorted or a sorted T cell fraction (not recorded which). These receptors all stem from a human donor who was either an allogeneic HSCT recipient or a stem cell or donor lymphocyte infusion donor (not recorded which). It is not recorded whose cells these are; they may come from a transplant donor. Each CDR3 is given with its conserved first and last residue. Fields, in order: clone size, J gene, D gene, V gene, CDR3 DNA, CDR3 protein. D genes are given only for firm matches. Size is omitted from some rows. Given values are once, few, many or a class for expanded clones.

NA	TRBJ2-1	TRBD1	TRBV9	TGTGCCAGCAGCGCCCAGGGGGCTAGTGATGAGCAGTTCTTC	CASSAQGASDEQFF
NA	TRBJ2-7	TRBD2	TRBV20-1	TGCAGTGCTAGAGATGATGGTAGCGGGATTTACGAGCAGTACTTC	CSARDDGSGIYEQYF
NA	TRBJ1-4	NA	TRBV12-3/TRBV12-4	TGTGCCAGCAGTTTGGGGTATCGGGAAAAACTGTTTTTT	CASSLGYREKLFF
few	TRBJ2-7	NA	TRBV28	TGTGCCAGCAGCACTTACAGGCTACTGCAGTACTTC	CASSTYRLLQYF
NA	TRBJ2-1	TRBD2	TRBV27	TGTGCCAGCAGTTTGTGGTTAGCGGGAGGGCCCGGTGAGCAGTTCTTC	CASSLWLAGGPGEQFF
NA	TRBJ2-3	NA	TRBV27	TGTGCCAGCAGTTCCCATCGTGTAGATTTAGATACGCAGTATTTT	CASSSHRVDLDTQYF
NA	TRBJ1-5	TRBD1	TRBV6-2/TRBV6-3	TGTGCCGCGGACCGGGACAGCTACAATCAGCCCCAGCATTTT	CAADRDSYNQPQHF
few	TRBJ2-1	TRBD2	TRBV5-6	TGTGCCAGCAGCCCCCTAGCGGGAACGTTCCATGAGCAGTTCTTC	CASSPLAGTFHEQFF
NA	TRBJ2-7	TRBD1	TRBV20-1	TGCAGTGCTCGGGACAGGGGTCGGGCGGCCTACGAGCAGTACTTC	CSARDRGRAAYEQYF
NA	TRBJ1-3	NA	TRBV10-3	TGTGCCATCACGGGGACTGTTAATGAAGCTGGAAACACCATATATTTT	CAITGTVNEAGNTIYF
NA	TRBJ2-3	TRBD2	TRBV7-2	TGTGCCAGCAGCTTAGTAGCGGGAGGTAGAGATACGCAGTATTTT	CASSLVAGGRDTQYF
many	TRBJ1-6	TRBD1	TRBV12-3/TRBV12-4	TGTGCCAGCAGTTTGGGAGGGGGCTTATCACCCCTCCACTTT	CASSLGGGLSPLHF
NA	TRBJ2-7	NA	TRBV6-5	TGTGCCAGCAGATATGACAGAGCCTACGAGCAGTACTTC	CASRYDRAYEQYF
NA	TRBJ1-4	NA	TRBV6-1	TGTGCCAGCAGTATGGGGGCAGGTGAAAAACTGTTTTTT	CASSMGAGEKLFF
NA	TRBJ1-1	TRBD1	TRBV27	TGTGCCAGCACCTTGACAGGGGCGGGTACTGAAGCTTTCTTT	CASTLTGAGTEAFF
NA	TRBJ2-7	NA	TRBV4-3	TGCGCCAGCAGCCAAGATGAAGGGGGCGAGCAGTACTTC	CASSQDEGGEQYF
few	TRBJ2-7	NA	TRBV4-2	TGTGCCAGCAGCCAAGGCCCGGGACTCAACCCTCTGGAGCAGTACTTC	CASSQGPGLNPLEQYF
NA	TRBJ2-1	NA	TRBV7-2	TGTGCCAGCAGCTTAGCGGGAGCGGGCTCCTACAATGAGCAGTTCTTC	CASSLAGAGSYNEQFF
NA	TRBJ1-6	NA	TRBV28	TGTGCCAGCAGTTTAATATCCGGGACGGTGAATTCACCCCTCCACTTT	CASSLISGTVNSPLHF
NA	TRBJ1-4	NA	TRBV15	TGTGCCACCAGCAGTGATTCCATTGCAACTAATGAAAAACTGTTTTTT	CATSSDSIATNEKLFF
NA	TRBJ1-5	TRBD1	TRBV3-1	TGTGCCAGCAGCCAAGATCCTCCAGGACAGGGAATCGGGAGCAATCAGCCCCAGCATTTT	CASSQDPPGQGIGSNQPQHF
NA	TRBJ2-1	TRBD2	TRBV4-2	TGTGCCAGCAGCCAACCTAGCGGGAGCACCTACAATGAGCAGTTCTTC	CASSQPSGSTYNEQFF
NA	TRBJ1-6	NA	TRBV15	TGTGCCACCAGCAGAGACTCCACGCCCAATTCACCCCTCCACTTT	CATSRDSTPNSPLHF
few	TRBJ2-5	NA	TRBV28	TGTGCCAGCAGCCATATCGGGGGAGAGACCCAGTACTTC	CASSHIGGETQYF
few	TRBJ2-3	NA	TRBV29-1	TGCAGCGCTTCAGATTTCACAGATACGCAGTATTTT	CSASDFTDTQYF
few	TRBJ2-3	TRBD2	TRBV2	TGTGCCAGCAGACTAATTAGCGGGAGCACAGATACGCAGTATTTT	CASRLISGSTDTQYF
NA	TRBJ1-1	TRBD1	TRBV7-6	TGTGCCAGCAGCTTCAAACAGGGGGGCACTGAAGCTTTCTTT	CASSFKQGGTEAFF
NA	TRBJ1-1	TRBD1	TRBV4-2	TGTGCCAGCAGCCCGGAAGACAGGGTGAACACTGAAGCTTTCTTT	CASSPEDRVNTEAFF
few	TRBJ1-1	TRBD1	TRBV12-3/TRBV12-4	TGTGCCAGCAGTTTAGGGACAGGGGGCGTCGGGGCTGAAGCTTTCTTT	CASSLGTGGVGAEAFF
NA	TRBJ1-2	NA	TRBV7-9	TGTGCCAGCAGCTTAGCGGCGGGACTCTTGGGCTACACCTTC	CASSLAAGLLGYTF
few	TRBJ1-2	TRBD1	TRBV9	TGTGCCAGCAGCCCCGGACAGGGGAGGAACTATGGCTACACCTTC	CASSPGQGRNYGYTF
few	TRBJ1-6	TRBD1	TRBV6-5	TGTGCCAGCAGTTACTCCCCAGGGGGGTCCCGGGCCTCCTATAATTCACCCCTCCACTTT	CASSYSPGGSRASYNSPLHF
NA	TRBJ2-1	NA	TRBV14	TGTGCCAGCAGCCAAGTTCCCTTAAGCGGGTACAATGAGCAGTTCTTC	CASSQVPLSGYNEQFF
few	TRBJ2-3	NA	TRBV7-9	TGTGCCAGCAGCTTAGGACTCGGCGAAGAAGATACGCAGTATTTT	CASSLGLGEEDTQYF
NA	TRBJ1-1	NA	TRBV7-9	TGTGCCAGCAGCTTCGGGGGGTCTGATACTGAAGCTTTCTTT	CASSFGGSDTEAFF
NA	TRBJ2-1	NA	TRBV21-1	TGTGCCAGCAGCAAAGCTAGGGACAGGGAATTTCTGGATGAGCAGTTCTTC	CASSKARDREFLDEQFF
NA	TRBJ2-5	TRBD1	TRBV12-3/TRBV12-4	TGTGCCAGCAGTTTCCGGGGACAGGGCGAGGAGACCCAGTACTTC	CASSFRGQGEETQYF
few	TRBJ2-2	TRBD2	TRBV20-1	TGCAGTGCTAGAGAGAGCGGACTAGCCGCCGGGGAGCTGTTTTTT	CSARESGLAAGELFF
NA	TRBJ1-2	NA	TRBV6-2/TRBV6-3	TGTGCCAGCAGTTACTCGGGCAGGGACTATGGTGGCTACACCTTC	CASSYSGRDYGGYTF
NA	TRBJ2-2	TRBD1	TRBV29-1	TGCAGCGCCGAGGGGGGACAGGGGAGCACCGGGGAGCTGTTTTTT	CSAEGGQGSTGELFF
once	TRBJ1-2	TRBD1	TRBV6-4	TGTGCCAGCCCTGCCGGGACAGCCCACCCGGTCCTTAACTATGGCTACACCTTC	CASPAGTAHPVLNYGYTF
NA	TRBJ2-7	NA	TRBV21-1	TGTGCCAGCAGCACCAAGGGGCCTTGCGGGTACGAGCAGTACTTC	CASSTKGPCGYEQYF
few	TRBJ1-2	NA	TRBV24-1	TGTGCCACCAGTGATACCCTAGAGGAAAACTATGGCTACACCTTC	CATSDTLEENYGYTF